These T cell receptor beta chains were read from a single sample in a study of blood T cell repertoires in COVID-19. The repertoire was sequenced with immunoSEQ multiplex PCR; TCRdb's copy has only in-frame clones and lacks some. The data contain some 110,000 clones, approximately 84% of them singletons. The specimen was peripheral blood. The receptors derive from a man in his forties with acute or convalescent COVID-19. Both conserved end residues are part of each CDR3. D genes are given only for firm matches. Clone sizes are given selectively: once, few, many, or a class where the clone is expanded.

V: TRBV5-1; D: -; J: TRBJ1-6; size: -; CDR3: CASSSNLGSSPLHF; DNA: TGCGCCAGCAGCTCCAACCTCGGTAGTTCACCCCTCCACTTT
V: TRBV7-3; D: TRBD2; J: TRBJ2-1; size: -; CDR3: CASSTGGPGNEQFF; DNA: TGTGCCAGCAGCACGGGAGGGCCTGGCAATGAGCAGTTCTTC
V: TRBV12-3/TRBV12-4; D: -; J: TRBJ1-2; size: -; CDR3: CASSPGFRGYTF; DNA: TGTGCCAGCAGCCCCGGGTTTAGGGGCTACACCTTC
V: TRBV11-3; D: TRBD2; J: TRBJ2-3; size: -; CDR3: CASSRAGRGAGGTDTQYF; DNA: TGTGCCAGCAGCCGGGCTGGAAGGGGGGCGGGGGGGACAGATACGCAGTATTTT
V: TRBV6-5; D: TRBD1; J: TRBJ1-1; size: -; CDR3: CASRDRRPNEAFF; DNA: TGTGCCAGCAGGGACAGGAGGCCCAATGAAGCTTTCTTT
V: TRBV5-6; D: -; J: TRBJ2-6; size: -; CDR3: CASRLVSGANVLTF; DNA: TGTGCCAGCAGACTGGTGTCTGGGGCCAACGTCCTGACTTTC
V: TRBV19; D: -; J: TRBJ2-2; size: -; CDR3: CASSIGQGYTGELFF; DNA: TGTGCCAGTAGTATAGGGCAGGGATACACCGGGGAGCTGTTTTTT
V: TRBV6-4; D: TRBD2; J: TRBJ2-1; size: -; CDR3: CASSDSAGGRSEQFF; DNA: TGTGCCAGCAGTGACTCCGCGGGGGGGCGCAGTGAGCAGTTCTTC
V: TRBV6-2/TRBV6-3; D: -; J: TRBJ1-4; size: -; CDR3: CASSYDSPNEKLFF; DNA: TGTGCCAGCAGTTACGACAGCCCTAATGAAAAACTGTTTTTT
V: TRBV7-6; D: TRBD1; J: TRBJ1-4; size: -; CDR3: CASSLVSGGEKLFF; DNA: TGTGCCAGCAGCTTAGTTTCAGGGGGAGAAAAACTGTTTTTT
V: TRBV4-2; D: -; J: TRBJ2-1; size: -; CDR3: CASSQTIQRRNEQFF; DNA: TGTGCCAGCAGCCAGACAATTCAGCGGCGGAATGAGCAGTTCTTC
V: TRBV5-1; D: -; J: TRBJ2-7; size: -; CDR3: CASSPVQGSREQYF; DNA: TGCGCCAGCAGCCCCGTCCAGGGATCACGCGAGCAGTACTTC
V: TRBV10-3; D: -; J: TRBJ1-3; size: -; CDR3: CAIAPGEAFSGNTIYF; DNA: TGTGCCATCGCCCCTGGGGAGGCGTTCTCTGGAAACACCATATATTTT
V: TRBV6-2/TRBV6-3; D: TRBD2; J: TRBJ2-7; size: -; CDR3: CASSYSERGGLYEQYF; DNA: TGTGCCAGCAGTTACTCTGAGCGGGGGGGCCTTTACGAGCAGTACTTC
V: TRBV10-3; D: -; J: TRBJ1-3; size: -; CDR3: CAISRGAGNTIYF; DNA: TGTGCCATCAGTCGGGGGGCTGGAAACACCATATATTTT
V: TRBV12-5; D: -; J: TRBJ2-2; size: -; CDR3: CASASIRGGPHGELFF; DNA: TGTGCTAGTGCCTCGATCAGGGGCGGCCCCCACGGGGAGCTGTTTTTT
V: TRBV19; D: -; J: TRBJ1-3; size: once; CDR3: CASSSGGAGNTIYF; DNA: TGTGCCAGTAGTTCGGGGGGAGCTGGAAACACCATATATTTT
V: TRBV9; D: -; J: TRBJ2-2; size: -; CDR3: CASSVGTGEELFF; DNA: TGTGCCAGCAGCGTAGGGACGGGAGAGGAGCTGTTTTTT
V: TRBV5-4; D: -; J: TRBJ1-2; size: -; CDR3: CASSRAGHYGYTF; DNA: TGTGCCAGCAGCCGCGCGGGCCACTATGGCTACACCTTC
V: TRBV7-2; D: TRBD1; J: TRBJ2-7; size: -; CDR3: CASSSGQGAGEQYF; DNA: TGTGCCAGCAGTTCTGGACAGGGGGCAGGCGAGCAGTACTTC
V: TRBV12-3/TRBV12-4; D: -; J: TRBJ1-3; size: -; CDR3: CASSFLGNTIYF; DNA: TGTGCCAGCAGTTTTCTAGGAAACACCATATATTTT
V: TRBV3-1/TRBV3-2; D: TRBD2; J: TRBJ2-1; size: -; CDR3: CASSQQTGGIYNEQFF; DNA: TGTGCCAGCAGCCAACAAACGGGGGGGATCTACAATGAGCAGTTCTTC
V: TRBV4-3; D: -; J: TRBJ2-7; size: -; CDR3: CASSQEVPGKIDEQYF; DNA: TGCGCCAGCAGCCAAGAAGTTCCAGGGAAGATCGACGAGCAGTACTTC
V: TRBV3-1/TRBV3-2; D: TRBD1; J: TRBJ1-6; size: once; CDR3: CASSLRDRTYNSPLHF; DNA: TGTGCCAGCAGCCTACGGGACAGGACCTATAATTCACCCCTCCACTTT
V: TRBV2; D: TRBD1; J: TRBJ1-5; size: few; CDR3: CASSPDRARSQPQHF; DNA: TGTGCCAGCAGTCCCGACAGGGCCCGCAGTCAGCCCCAGCATTTT
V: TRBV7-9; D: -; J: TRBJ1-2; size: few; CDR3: CASSFMEGYGYTF; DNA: TGTGCCAGCAGCTTCATGGAGGGCTATGGCTACACCTTC
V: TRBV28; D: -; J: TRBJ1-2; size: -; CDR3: CASSLRGPMSYTF; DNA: TGTGCCAGCAGTCTTCGAGGGCCAATGAGCTACACCTTC
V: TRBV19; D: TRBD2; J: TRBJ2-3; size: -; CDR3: CASSIRLAGTSTDTQYF; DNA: TGTGCCAGTAGTATCCGACTAGCGGGGACTAGCACAGATACGCAGTATTTT
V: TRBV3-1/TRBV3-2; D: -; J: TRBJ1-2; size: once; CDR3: CASSQGGGPAGYTF; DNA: TGTGCCAGCAGCCAAGGGGGGGGACCGGCTGGCTACACCTTC
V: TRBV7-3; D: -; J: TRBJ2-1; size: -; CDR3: CASSLQRAGEQFF; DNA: TGTGCCAGCAGCTTACAGCGGGCTGGTGAGCAGTTCTTC
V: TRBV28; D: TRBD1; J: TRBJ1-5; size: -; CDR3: CASSTRQGGINQPQHF; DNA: TGTGCCAGCAGTACCAGACAGGGCGGAATCAATCAGCCCCAGCATTTT
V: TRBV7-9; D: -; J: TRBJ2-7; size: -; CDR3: CASSLDRGSVQYF; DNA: TGTGCCAGCAGCCTGGACCGGGGATCGGTGCAGTACTTC
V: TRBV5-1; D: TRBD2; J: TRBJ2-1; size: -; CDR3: CASSFSGSSYNEQFF; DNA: TGCGCCAGCAGCTTTAGCGGGTCGTCCTACAATGAGCAGTTCTTC
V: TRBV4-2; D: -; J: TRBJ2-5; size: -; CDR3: CASSPGAQETQYF; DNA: TGTGCCAGCAGCCCGGGAGCGCAAGAGACCCAGTACTTC
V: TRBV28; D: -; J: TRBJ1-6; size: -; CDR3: CASLTSYNSPLHF; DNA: TGTGCTAGCCTAACCTCCTATAATTCACCCCTCCACTTT
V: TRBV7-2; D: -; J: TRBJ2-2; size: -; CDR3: CASTPRQGTGELFF; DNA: TGTGCCAGCACCCCCCGCCAGGGCACCGGGGAGCTGTTTTTT
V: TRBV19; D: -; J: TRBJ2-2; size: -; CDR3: CASSPMGQTSNTGELFF; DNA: TGTGCCAGTAGCCCCATGGGGCAGACTTCTAACACCGGGGAGCTGTTTTTT
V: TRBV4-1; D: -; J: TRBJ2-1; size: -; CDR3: CASSQVAQGSPYNEQFF; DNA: TGCGCCAGCAGCCAAGTGGCACAGGGATCCCCCTACAATGAGCAGTTCTTC
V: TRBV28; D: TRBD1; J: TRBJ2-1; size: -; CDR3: CASRIKGQGWNEQFF; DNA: TGTGCCAGCAGGATTAAGGGACAGGGGTGGAATGAGCAGTTCTTC
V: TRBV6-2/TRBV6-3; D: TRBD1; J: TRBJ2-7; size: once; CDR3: CASSYSDRSIEQYF; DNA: TGTGCCAGCAGTTATTCGGACAGGTCTATCGAGCAGTACTTC
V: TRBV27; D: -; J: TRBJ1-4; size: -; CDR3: CASRPNNRANEKLFF; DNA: TGTGCCAGCAGACCCAACAACAGGGCTAATGAAAAACTGTTTTTT
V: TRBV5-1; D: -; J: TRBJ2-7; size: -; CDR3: CASSLGFGEQYF; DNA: TGCGCCAGCAGCTTGGGGTTCGGTGAGCAGTACTTC
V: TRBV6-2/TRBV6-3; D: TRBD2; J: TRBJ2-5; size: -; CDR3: CASSYQTSGQETQYF; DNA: TGTGCCAGCAGTTACCAGACTAGCGGCCAAGAGACCCAGTACTTC
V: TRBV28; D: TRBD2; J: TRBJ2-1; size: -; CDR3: CASSLGTSGSDEQFF; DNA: TGTGCCAGCAGTCTCGGGACTAGCGGGAGTGATGAGCAGTTCTTC
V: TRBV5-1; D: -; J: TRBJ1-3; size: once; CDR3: CASSLDPQGMQNTIYF; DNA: TGCGCCAGCAGCCTAGACCCTCAGGGGATGCAAAACACCATATATTTT
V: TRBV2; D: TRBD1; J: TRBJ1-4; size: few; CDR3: CASSWDTGGFNEKLFF; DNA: TGTGCCAGCAGTTGGGACACAGGGGGCTTTAATGAAAAACTGTTTTTT
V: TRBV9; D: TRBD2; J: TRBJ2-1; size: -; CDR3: CASTTSGLAYNEQFF; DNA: TGTGCCAGCACCACTTCGGGACTAGCCTACAATGAGCAGTTCTTC
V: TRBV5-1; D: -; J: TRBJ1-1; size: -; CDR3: CASAALSSNTEAFF; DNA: TGCGCCAGCGCCGCGCTATCTAGTAACACTGAAGCTTTCTTT
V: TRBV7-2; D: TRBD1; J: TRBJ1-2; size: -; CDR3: CASSLYTGETGYTF; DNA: TGTGCCAGCAGCTTATATACAGGGGAAACTGGCTACACCTTC
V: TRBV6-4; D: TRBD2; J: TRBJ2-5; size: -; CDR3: CASANPGLAQETQYF; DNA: TGTGCCAGCGCAAATCCGGGACTAGCTCAAGAGACCCAGTACTTC
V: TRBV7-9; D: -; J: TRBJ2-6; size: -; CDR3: CASSRQGSGANVLTF; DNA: TGTGCCAGCAGCCGACAAGGCTCTGGGGCCAACGTCCTGACTTTC
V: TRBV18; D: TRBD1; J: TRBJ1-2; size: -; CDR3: CASSPGQGLNYGYTF; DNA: TGTGCCAGCTCACCTGGACAGGGACTAAACTATGGCTACACCTTC
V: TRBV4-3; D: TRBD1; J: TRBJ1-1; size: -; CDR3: CASSQAGGWTEAFF; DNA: TGCGCCAGCAGCCAAGCAGGGGGGTGGACTGAAGCTTTCTTT
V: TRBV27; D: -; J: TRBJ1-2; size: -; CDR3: CASSLKGRQNYGYTF; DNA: TGTGCCAGCAGTTTAAAGGGGCGACAGAACTATGGCTACACCTTC
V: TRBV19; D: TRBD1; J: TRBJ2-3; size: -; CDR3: CASRDRGREDTQYF; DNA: TGTGCCAGCCGGGACAGGGGAAGGGAAGATACGCAGTATTTT